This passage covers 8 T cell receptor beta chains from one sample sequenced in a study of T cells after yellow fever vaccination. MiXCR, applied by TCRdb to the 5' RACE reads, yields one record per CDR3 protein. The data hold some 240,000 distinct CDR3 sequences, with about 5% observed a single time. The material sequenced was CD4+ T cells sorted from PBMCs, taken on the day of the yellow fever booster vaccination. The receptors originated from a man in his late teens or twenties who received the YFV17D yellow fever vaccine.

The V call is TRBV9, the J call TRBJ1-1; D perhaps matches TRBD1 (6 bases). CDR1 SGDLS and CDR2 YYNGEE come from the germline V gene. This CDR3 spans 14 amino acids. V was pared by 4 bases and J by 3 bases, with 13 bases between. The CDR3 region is CASSKVGGYTEAFF. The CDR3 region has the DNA TGTGCCAGCAGCAAGGTAGGGGGGTACACTGAAGCTTTCTTT.

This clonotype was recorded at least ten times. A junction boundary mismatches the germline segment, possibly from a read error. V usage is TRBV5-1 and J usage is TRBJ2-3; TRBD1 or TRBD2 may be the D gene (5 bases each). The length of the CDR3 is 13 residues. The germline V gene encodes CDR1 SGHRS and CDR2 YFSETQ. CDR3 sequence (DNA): TGTGCCAGCAGCTTATCGGGACGGGATACGCAGTATTTT. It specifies CASSLSGRDTQYF.

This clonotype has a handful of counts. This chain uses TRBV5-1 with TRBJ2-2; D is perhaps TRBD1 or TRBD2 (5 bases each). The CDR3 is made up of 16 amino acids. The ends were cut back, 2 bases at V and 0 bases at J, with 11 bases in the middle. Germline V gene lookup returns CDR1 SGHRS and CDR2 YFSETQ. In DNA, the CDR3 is TGCGCCAGCAGCTTAAACGGGGCCGCGAACACCGGGGAGCTGTTTTTT. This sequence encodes CASSLNGAANTGELFF.

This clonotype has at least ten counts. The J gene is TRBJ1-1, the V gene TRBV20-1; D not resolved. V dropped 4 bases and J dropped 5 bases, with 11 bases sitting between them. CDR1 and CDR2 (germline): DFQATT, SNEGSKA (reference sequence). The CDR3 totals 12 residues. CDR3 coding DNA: TGCAGTGCTAAAGGCGGGAGAACTGAAGCTTTCTTT. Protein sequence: CSAKGGRTEAFF.

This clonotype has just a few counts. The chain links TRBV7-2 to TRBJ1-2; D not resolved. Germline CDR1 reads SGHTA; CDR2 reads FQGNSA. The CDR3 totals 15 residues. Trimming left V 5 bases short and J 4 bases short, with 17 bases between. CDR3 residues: CASSQSVQPGYGYTF. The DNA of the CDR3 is TGTGCCAGCAGCCAGTCCGTCCAGCCAGGCTATGGCTACACCTTC.

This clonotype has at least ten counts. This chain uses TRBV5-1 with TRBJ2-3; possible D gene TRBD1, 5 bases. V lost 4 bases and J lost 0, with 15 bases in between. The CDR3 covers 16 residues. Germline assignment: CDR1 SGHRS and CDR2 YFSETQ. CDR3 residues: CASSPRDSSSTDTQYF. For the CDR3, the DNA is TGCGCCAGCAGCCCCCGCGACAGTTCTAGCACAGATACGCAGTATTTT. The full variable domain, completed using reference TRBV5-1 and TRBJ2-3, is KAGVTQTPRYLIKTRGQQVTLSCSPISGHRSVSWYQQTPGQGLQFLFEYFSETQRNKGNFPGRFSGRQFSNSRSEMNVSTLELGDSALYLCASSPRDSSSTDTQYFGPGTRLTVL.

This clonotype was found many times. The CDR3 DNA reads TGTGCCAGCAGCCTACGAGGGGGTCCGTACCAAGAGACCCAGTACTTC. Protein product: CASSLRGGPYQETQYF. The J gene is TRBJ2-5, the V gene TRBV4-2, with D possibly TRBD1 on 6 matching bases. Germline V CDR1 and CDR2: LGHNA, YNFKEQ. V was shortened by 4 bases and J by 0 bases, with 15 bases between the two germline ends. The CDR3 sequence is 16 residues long.

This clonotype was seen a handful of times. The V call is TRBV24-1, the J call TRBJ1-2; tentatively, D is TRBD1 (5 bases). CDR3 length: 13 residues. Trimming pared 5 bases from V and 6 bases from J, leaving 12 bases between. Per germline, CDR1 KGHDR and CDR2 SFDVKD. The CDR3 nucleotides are TGTGCCACCAGTGCGGAAGGAGGGGATGGCTACACCTTC. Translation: CATSAEGGDGYTF.